In this sample, the clone carrying this T cell receptor (beta chain) turned up many times. Antigen specificity is unknown. The data were obtained in a study of post-analysis software for immune sequencing data. Study findings and constraints: TRBV5-6, TRBV5-1 and TRBV20-1 belonged to a set of a few TRBV segments that were more frequent in patients than controls.

Trimming stripped 5 bases from V and 7 bases from J, with 8 bases between. The CDR3 runs to 11 residues. The germline gives CDR1 SGHTA, CDR2 FQGNSA. Unique molecular identifiers tagged the TCR beta cDNA libraries. One entry per CDR3 protein results from TCRdb running MiXCR on the PCR reads. Found here are roughly 800,000 distinct CDR3 sequences, roughly 27% of them singletons; the top ten hold roughly 0.53%. The chain uses TRBV7-2 and TRBJ2-5; TRBD2 might be the D (6 bases). The clonotype was recovered from a girl between 5 and 17 years old with multiple sclerosis. The material sequenced was blood. CDR3 sequence (DNA): TGTGCCAGCAGCCTGGGGGGGACCCAGTACTTC. Translated: CASSLGGTQYF.